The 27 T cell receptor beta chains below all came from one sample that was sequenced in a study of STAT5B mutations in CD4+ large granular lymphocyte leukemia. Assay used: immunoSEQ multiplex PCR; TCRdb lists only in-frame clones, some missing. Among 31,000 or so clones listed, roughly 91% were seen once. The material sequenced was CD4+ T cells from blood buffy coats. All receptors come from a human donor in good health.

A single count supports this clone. The CDR3 spells CASSLKGTVVTYEQYF. The CDR3 DNA follows: TGTGCCAGTAGTCTAAAAGGGACGGTCGTTACCTACGAGCAGTACTTC. The chain uses TRBV19 and TRBJ2-7; D might be TRBD1 or TRBD2, each matching 5 bases. This CDR3 is 16 amino acids long. Trimming shortened V by 5 bases and J by 2 bases, and 19 bases separated the two germline ends. CDR1 is LNHDA, CDR2 SQIVND, per germline (reference sequence).

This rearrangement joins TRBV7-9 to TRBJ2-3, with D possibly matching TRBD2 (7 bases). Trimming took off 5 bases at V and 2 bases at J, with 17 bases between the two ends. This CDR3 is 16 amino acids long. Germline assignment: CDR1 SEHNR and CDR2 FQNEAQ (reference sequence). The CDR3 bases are TGTGCCAGCAGCCCACGGGGGGCGGCGAACACAGATACGCAGTATTTT. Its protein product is CASSPRGAANTDTQYF.

The CDR3 spells CASSLGFGGDQPQHF. Here the CDR3 DNA reads TGTGCCAGCAGCTTAGGTTTCGGCGGAGATCAGCCCCAGCATTTT. The J gene is TRBJ1-5, the V gene TRBV7-9; D unclear. Trimming cost V 1 base and J 5 bases, with 12 bases left between them. This CDR3 spans 15 amino acids. CDR1 is SEHNR, CDR2 FQNEAQ, per germline (reference sequence).

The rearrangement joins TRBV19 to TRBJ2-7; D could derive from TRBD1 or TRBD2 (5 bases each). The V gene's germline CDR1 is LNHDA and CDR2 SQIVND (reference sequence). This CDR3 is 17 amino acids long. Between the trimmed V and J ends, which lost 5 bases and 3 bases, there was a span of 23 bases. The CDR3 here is CASSPKNSGPEYYEQYF. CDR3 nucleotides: TGTGCCAGTAGTCCGAAAAACTCGGGACCGGAGTACTACGAGCAGTACTTC.

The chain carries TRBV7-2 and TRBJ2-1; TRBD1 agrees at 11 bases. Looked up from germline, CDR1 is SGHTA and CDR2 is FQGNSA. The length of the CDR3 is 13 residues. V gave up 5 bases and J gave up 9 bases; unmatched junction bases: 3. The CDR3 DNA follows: TGTGCCAGCAGCAGGACAGGGGGCGGTGAGCAGTTCTTC. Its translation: CASSRTGGGEQFF.

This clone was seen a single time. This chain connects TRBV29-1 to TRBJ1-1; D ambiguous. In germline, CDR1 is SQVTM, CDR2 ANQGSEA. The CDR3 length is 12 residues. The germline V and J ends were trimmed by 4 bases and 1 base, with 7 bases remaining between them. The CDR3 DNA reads TGCAGCGTTGGTATGGGGAACACTGAAGCTTTCTTT. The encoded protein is CSVGMGNTEAFF. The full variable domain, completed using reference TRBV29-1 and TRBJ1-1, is SAVISQKPSRDICQRGTSLTIQCQVDSQVTMMFWYRQQPGQSLTLIATANQGSEATYESGFVIDKFPISRPNLTFSTLTVSNMSPEDSSIYLCSVGMGNTEAFFGQGTRLTVV.

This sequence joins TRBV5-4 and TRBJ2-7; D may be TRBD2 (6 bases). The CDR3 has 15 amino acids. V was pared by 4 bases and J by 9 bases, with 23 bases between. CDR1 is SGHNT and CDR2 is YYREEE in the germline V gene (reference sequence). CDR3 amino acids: CASSQSGTPSERQYF. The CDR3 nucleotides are TGTGCCAGCAGCCAATCCGGGACTCCCAGTGAGCGGCAGTACTTC.

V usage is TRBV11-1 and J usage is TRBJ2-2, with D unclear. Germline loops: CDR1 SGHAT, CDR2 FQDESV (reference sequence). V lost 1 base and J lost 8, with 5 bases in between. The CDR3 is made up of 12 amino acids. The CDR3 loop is CASSLVGGELFF. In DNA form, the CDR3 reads TGTGCCAGCAGCTTAGTCGGGGGGGAGCTGTTTTTT.

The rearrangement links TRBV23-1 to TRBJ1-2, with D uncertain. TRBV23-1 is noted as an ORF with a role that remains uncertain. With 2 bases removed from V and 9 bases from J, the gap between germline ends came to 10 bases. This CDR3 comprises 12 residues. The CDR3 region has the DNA TGCGCCAGCAGTCAAACACCCTCGCGCTACACCTTC. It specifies CASSQTPSRYTF.

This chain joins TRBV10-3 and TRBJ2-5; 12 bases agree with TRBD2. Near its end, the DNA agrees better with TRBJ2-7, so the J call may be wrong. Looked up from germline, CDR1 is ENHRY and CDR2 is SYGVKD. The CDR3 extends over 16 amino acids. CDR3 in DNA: TGTGCCATCAGTAGGGGATTGACTAGCGGGAGTTACGAGCAGTACTTC. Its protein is CAISRGLTSGSYEQYF.

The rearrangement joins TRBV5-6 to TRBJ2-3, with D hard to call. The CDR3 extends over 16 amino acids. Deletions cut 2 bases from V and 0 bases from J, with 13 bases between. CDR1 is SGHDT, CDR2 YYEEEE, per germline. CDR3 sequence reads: CASSFIGRASTDTQYF. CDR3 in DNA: TGTGCCAGCAGCTTTATTGGGCGCGCAAGCACAGATACGCAGTATTTT. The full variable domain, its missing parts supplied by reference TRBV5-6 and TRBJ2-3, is DAGVTQSPTHLIKTRGQQVTLRCSPKSGHDTVSWYQQALGQGPQFIFQYYEEEERQRGNFPDRFSGHQFPNYSSELNVNALLLGDSALYLCASSFIGRASTDTQYFGPGTRLTVL.

The CDR3 spells CASSFWQGNSPLHF. CDR3 coding DNA: TGTGCCAGCAGTTTTTGGCAGGGGAATTCACCCCTCCACTTT. The chain recombines TRBV27 with TRBJ1-6; the D gene is possibly TRBD1 (6 bases). The germline V gene has CDR1 MNHEY and CDR2 SMNVEV (reference sequence). Trimming left V 3 bases short and J 7 bases short, with 10 bases between. CDR3 size: 14 residues.

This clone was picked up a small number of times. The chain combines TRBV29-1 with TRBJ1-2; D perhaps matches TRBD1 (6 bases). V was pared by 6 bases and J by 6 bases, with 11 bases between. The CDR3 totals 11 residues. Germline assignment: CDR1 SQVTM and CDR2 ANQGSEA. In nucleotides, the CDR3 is TGCAGCGTCGGGACAACCGATGGCTACACCTTC. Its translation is CSVGTTDGYTF.

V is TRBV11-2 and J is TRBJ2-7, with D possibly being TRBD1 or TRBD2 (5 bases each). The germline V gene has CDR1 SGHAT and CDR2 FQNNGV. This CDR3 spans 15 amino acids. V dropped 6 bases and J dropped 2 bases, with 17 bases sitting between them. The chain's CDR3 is CASRKIRDRTYEQYF. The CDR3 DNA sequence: TGTGCCAGCAGAAAGATCCGGGACCGCACCTACGAGCAGTACTTC.

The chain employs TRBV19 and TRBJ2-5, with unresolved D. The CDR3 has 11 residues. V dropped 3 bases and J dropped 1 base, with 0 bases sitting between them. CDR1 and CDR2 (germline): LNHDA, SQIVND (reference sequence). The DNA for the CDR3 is TGTGCCAGTAGTATCCAAGAGACCCAGTACTTC. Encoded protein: CASSIQETQYF.

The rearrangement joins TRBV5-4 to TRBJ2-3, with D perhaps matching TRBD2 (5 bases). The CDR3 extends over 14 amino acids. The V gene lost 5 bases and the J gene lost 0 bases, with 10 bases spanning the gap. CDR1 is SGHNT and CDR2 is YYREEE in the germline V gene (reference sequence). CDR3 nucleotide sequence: TGTGCCAGCAGGGTCAGCGGAAGCACAGATACGCAGTATTTT. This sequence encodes CASRVSGSTDTQYF.

CDR3 nucleotide sequence: TGTGCCAGCAGTTTCTGGTCAACCTACGAGCAGTACTTC. Residues: CASSFWSTYEQYF. The genes are TRBV28 and TRBJ2-7; D call uncertain. Trimming shortened V by 3 bases and J by 2 bases, and 8 bases separated the two germline ends. Germline CDR1 is MDHEN and CDR2 is SYDVKM. This CDR3 has 13 residues.

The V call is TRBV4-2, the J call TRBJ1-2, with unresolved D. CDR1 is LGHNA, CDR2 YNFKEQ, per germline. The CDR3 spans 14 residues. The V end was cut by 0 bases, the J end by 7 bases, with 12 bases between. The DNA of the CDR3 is TGTGCCAGCAGCCAAGATCGAAGGGAAGGTGGCTACACCTTC. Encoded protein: CASSQDRREGGYTF.

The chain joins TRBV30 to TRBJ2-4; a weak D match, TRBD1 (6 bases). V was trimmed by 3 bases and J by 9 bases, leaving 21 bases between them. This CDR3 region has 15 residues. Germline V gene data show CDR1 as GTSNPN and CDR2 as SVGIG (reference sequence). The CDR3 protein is CAWSPRTALRGIQYF. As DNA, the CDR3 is TGTGCCTGGAGCCCACGGACAGCCCTACGAGGCATTCAGTACTTC.

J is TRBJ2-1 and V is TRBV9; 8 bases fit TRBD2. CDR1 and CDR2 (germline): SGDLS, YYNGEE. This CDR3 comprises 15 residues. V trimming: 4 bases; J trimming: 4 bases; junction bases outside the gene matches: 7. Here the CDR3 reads CASSPGSGSYNEQFF. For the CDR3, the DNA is TGTGCCAGCAGCCCAGGGAGCGGGAGTTACAATGAGCAGTTCTTC. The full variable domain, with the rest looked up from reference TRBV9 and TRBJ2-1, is DSGVTQTPKHLITATGQRVTLRCSPRSGDLSVYWYQQSLDQGLQFLIQYYNGEERAKGNILERFSAQQFPDLHSELNLSSLELGDSALYFCASSPGSGSYNEQFFGPGTRLTVL.

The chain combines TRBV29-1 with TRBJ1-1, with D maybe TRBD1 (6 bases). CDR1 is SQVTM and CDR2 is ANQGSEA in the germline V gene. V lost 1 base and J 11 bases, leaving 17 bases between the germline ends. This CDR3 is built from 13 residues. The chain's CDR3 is CSVEVGGGHLAFF. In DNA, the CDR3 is TGCAGCGTTGAAGTGGGGGGGGGACACCTCGCTTTCTTT.

The DNA for the CDR3 is TGTGCCAGCAGACGACAGGGCGCTGGGTATGGCTACACCTTC. Protein product: CASRRQGAGYGYTF. The chain carries TRBV28 and TRBJ1-2; 7 bases align to TRBD1. Germline CDR1 and CDR2: MDHEN and SYDVKM. The CDR3 spans 14 residues. V dropped 6 bases and J dropped 5; count of bases not matched to a gene: 9.

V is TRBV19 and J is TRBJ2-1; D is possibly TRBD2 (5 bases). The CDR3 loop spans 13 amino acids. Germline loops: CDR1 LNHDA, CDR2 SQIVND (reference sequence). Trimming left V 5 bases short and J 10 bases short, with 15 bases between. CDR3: CASSVEESSEQFF. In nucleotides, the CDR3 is TGTGCCAGTAGTGTCGAGGAATCTAGCGAGCAGTTCTTC. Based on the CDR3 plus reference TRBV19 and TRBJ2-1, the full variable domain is DGGITQSPKYLFRKEGQNVTLSCEQNLNHDAMYWYRQDPGQGLRLIYYSQIVNDFQKGDIAEGYSVSREKKESFPLTVTSAQKNPTAFYLCASSVEESSEQFFGPGTRLTVL.

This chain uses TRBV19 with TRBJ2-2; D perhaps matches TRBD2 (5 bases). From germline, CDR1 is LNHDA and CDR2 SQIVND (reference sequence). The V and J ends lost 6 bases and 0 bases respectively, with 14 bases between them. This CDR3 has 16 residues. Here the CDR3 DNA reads TGTGCCAGTAGAACCGGGGTAACAGCGAACACCGGGGAGCTGTTTTTT. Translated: CASRTGVTANTGELFF.

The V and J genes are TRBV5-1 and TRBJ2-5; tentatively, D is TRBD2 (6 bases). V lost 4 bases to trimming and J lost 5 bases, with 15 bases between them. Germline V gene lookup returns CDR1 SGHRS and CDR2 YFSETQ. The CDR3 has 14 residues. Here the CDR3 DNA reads TGCGCCAGCAGCACTCTACTAGGAGGGGAGACCCAGTACTTC. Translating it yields CASSTLLGGETQYF.

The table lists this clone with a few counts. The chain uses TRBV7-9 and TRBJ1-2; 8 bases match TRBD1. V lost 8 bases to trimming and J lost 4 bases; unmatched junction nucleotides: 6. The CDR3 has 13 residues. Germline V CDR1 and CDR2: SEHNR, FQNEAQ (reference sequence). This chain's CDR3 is CASVQGALYGYTF. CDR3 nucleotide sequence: TGTGCCAGCGTCCAGGGGGCCCTCTATGGCTACACCTTC.

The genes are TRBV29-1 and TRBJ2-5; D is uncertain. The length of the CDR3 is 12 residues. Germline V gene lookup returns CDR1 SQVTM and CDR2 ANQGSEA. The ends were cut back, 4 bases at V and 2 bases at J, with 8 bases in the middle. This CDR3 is CSVVAGQETQYF. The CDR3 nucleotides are TGCAGCGTTGTCGCTGGACAAGAGACCCAGTACTTC.